This T cell receptor beta chain was sequenced during a study of blood T cell repertoires in COVID-19. At the level of the study: COVID-19 samples collected from the United States, Italy and Spain covered acute and convalescent phases.

This clone was seen only a few times. Produced via immunoSEQ multiplex PCR; TCRdb's table is partial and in-frame only. The table lists some 150,000 clones, approximately 84% of them singletons, with more than 11% in the top ten. Per the germline V gene, CDR1 is WSHSY and CDR2 is SAAADI. The trim removed 6 bases at V and 3 bases at J, leaving 7 bases unmatched. The CDR3 runs 15 residues. This sequence was found in an elderly woman with acute or convalescent COVID-19. Sequenced: peripheral blood. V usage is TRBV10-2 and J usage is TRBJ1-4; 7 bases are shared with TRBD1. The CDR3 coding sequence is TGCGCCAGCAGGACATCACAGGGGTCTAATGAAAAACTGTTTTTT. Its protein is CASRTSQGSNEKLFF.